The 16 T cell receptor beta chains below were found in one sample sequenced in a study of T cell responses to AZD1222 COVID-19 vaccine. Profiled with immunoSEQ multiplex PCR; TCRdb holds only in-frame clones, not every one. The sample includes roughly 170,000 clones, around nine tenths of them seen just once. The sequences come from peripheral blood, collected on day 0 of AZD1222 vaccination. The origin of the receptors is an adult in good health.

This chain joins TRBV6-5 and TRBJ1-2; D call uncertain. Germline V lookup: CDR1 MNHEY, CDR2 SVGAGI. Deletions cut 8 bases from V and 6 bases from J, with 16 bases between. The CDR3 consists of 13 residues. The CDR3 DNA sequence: TGTGCCAGCCGGCGGTCGCTTGGGAATGGCTACACCTTC. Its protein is CASRRSLGNGYTF.

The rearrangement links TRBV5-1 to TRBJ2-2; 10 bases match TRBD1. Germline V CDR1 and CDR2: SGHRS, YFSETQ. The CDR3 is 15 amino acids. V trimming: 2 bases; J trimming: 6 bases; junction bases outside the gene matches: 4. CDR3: CASSLETGGSGELFF. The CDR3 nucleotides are TGCGCCAGCAGCTTAGAGACAGGGGGCTCCGGGGAGCTGTTTTTT. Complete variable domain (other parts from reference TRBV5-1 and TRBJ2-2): KAGVTQTPRYLIKTRGQQVTLSCSPISGHRSVSWYQQTPGQGLQFLFEYFSETQRNKGNFPGRFSGRQFSNSRSEMNVSTLELGDSALYLCASSLETGGSGELFFGEGSRLTVL.

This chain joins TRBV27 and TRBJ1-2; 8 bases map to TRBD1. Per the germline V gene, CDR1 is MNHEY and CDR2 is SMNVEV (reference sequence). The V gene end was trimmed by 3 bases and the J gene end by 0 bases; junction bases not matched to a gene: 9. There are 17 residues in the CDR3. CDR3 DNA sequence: TGTGCCAGCAGTTTCATAGGACAGGGAGAGACTAACTATGGCTACACCTTC. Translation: CASSFIGQGETNYGYTF.

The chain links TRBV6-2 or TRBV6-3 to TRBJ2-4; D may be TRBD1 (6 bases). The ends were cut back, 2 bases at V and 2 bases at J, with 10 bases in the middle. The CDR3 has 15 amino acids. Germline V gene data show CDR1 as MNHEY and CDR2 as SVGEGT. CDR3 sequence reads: CASSYLTGPKNIQYF. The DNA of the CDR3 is TGTGCCAGCAGTTACCTTACAGGGCCCAAAAACATTCAGTACTTC.

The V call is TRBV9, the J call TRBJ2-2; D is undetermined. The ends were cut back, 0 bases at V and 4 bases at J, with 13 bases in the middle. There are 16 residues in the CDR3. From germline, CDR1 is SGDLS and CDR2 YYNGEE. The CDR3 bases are TGTGCCAGCAGCGTAGAGGCCGTTCGGAGCACCGGGGAGCTGTTTTTT. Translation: CASSVEAVRSTGELFF.

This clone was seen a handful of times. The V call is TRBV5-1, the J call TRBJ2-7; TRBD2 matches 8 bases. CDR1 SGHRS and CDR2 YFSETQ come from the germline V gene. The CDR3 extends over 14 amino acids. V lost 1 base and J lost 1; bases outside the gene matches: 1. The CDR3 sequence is CASSLTSGSYEQYF. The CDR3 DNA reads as TGCGCCAGCAGCTTGACTAGCGGTTCCTACGAGCAGTACTTC.

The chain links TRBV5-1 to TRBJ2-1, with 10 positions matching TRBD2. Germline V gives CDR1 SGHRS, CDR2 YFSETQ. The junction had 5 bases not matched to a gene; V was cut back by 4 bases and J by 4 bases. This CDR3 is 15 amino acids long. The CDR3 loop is CASSHGLAVYNEQFF. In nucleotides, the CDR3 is TGCGCCAGCAGCCACGGACTAGCGGTGTACAATGAGCAGTTCTTC.

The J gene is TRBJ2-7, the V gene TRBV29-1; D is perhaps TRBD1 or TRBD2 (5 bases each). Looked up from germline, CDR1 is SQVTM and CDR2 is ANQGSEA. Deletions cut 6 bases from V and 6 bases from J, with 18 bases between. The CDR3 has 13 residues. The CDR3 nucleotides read TGCAGCGTGGATGGGACCGCTCCGACCGAGCAGTACTTC. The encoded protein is CSVDGTAPTEQYF.

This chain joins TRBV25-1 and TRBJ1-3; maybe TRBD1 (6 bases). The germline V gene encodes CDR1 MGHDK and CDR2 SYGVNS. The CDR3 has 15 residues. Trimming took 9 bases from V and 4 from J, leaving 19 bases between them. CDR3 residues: CARESWTAGGNTIYF. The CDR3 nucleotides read TGTGCCAGAGAAAGTTGGACAGCCGGAGGAAACACCATATATTTT.

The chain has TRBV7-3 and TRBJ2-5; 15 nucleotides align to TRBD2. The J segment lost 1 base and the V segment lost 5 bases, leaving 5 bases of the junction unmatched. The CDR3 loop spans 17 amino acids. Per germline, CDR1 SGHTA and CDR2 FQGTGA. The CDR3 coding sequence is TGTGCCAGCAGCCTGGGACTAGCGGGAGGCATCCAAGAGACCCAGTACTTC. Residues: CASSLGLAGGIQETQYF.

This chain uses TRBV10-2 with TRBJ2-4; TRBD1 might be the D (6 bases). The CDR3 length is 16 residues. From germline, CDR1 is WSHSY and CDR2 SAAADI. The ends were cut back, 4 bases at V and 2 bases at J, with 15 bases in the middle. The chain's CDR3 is CASSGLTGLPKNIQYF. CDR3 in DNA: TGCGCCAGCAGTGGGTTGACAGGCTTGCCCAAAAACATTCAGTACTTC.

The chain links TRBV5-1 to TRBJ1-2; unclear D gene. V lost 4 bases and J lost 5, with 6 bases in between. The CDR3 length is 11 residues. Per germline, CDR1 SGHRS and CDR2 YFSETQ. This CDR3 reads CASSGGYGYTF. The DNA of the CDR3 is TGCGCCAGCAGCGGAGGTTATGGCTACACCTTC.

The CDR3 here is CASSYPGQGLGNEQFF. In DNA, the CDR3 is TGTGCCAGCAGTTACCCGGGACAGGGGTTAGGGAATGAGCAGTTCTTC. The chain links TRBV6-5 to TRBJ2-1; 10 bases are shared with TRBD1. Germline trimming cut 2 bases from V and 7 bases from J; bases unmatched to any gene: 8. This CDR3 has 16 amino acids. Germline V gene lookup returns CDR1 MNHEY and CDR2 SVGAGI.

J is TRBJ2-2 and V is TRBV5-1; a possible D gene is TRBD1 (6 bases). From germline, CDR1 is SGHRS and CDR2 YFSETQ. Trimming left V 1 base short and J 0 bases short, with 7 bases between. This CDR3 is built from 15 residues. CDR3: CASSLRTANTGELFF. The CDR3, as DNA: TGCGCCAGCAGCTTGAGGACAGCGAACACCGGGGAGCTGTTTTTT.

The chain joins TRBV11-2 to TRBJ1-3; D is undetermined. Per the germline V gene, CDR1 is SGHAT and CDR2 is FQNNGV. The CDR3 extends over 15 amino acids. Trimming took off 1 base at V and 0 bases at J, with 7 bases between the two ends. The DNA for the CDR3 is TGTGCCAGCAGCTTAGGGCCGTCCTCTGGAAACACCATATATTTT. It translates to CASSLGPSSGNTIYF.

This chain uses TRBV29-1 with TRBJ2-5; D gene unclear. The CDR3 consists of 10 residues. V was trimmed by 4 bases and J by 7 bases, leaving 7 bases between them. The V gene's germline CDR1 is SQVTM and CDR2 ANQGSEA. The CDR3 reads CSVVVGTQYF. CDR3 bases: TGCAGCGTTGTGGTAGGGACCCAGTACTTC.